This entry concerns a single T cell receptor (beta chain). The antigen remains unidentified. Sequencing was performed with immunoSEQ multiplex PCR; in TCRdb, only in-frame clones are kept and a portion is missing. The data hold tens of thousands of clones, with approximately 92% observed a single time. The source of the sample is a study of OX40 agonist ivuxolimab in advanced cancers. Study-wide context: Earlier treatment with anti-PD-1, anti-PD-L1 or anti-CTLA-4 was permitted, and roughly 42% had received some.

Whole-study findings and limits: At 0.1 to 3.0 mg/kg and by week 6, CD4+ and CD8+ T cells in the blood had expanded clonally.

The CDR3 totals 15 residues. Germline assignment: CDR1 WSHSY and CDR2 SAAADI. V was pared by 4 bases and J by 4 bases, with 9 bases of the junction left unmatched. The sample in question was CD4+ or CD8+ T cells sorted from blood, obtained in a trial of the OX40 agonist ivuxolimab. This sequence was found in an adult with an advanced solid tumor such as melanoma, head and neck, liver or kidney cancer. The gene calls are TRBV10-2 and TRBJ2-7; 8 bases map to TRBD1. The CDR3 bases are TGCGCCAGCAGTGGACCCGACAGGGGTAATTACGAGCAGTACTTC. This translates into CASSGPDRGNYEQYF.